This TCR beta chain is drawn from a study of lymphopenia after photon versus proton radiotherapy. Study results and caveats: Proton therapy kept repertoires fairly stable, unlike photons, which gained effector/memory cells. In patients who died, overall survival fell as post-nadir TCR diversity dropped more.

The data were produced by immunoSEQ multiplex PCR, yet TCRdb's version contains in-frame clones alone and is incomplete. The repertoire has roughly 30,000 clones, about 87% of them found once; the top ten carry about 53%. With regard to this clone: Its target is unknown.

V was cut by 0 bases and J by 4 bases, with 9 bases left in between. In germline, CDR1 is SGDLS, CDR2 YYNGEE. CDR3 length: 14 amino acids. Sample: peripheral blood, taken from a patient treated with proton-based radiotherapy. This rearrangement joins TRBV9 to TRBJ2-3; the D is unclear. This receptor was obtained from a woman aged 55-69 years with cholangiocarcinoma. Some clones in this sample may be carry-over from other donors' samples. CDR3 protein: CASSVVGSADTQYF. CDR3 bases: TGTGCCAGCAGCGTAGTAGGGTCTGCAGATACGCAGTATTTT.